This is a list of T cell receptor beta chains from one sample in a study of shared clonotypes between healthy human individuals. The table came from immunoSEQ multiplex PCR; TCRdb's copy has only in-frame clones and leaves some out. This table has some 630,000 clones, about two thirds appearing once. Sequencing was carried out using memory CD4+ T cells sorted from blood. These receptors all come from a woman aged 30 to 39 in good health. The CDR3 runs from the conserved cysteine through the conserved F or W. The D gene is left open where the match is weak. Only some rows state a clone size, as once, few, many or a class for expanded clones.

j_call v_call clone_size d_call cdr3_aa cdr3_nt
TRBJ2-7 TRBV19 - TRBD1 CASSTGQGRKGEQYF TGTGCCAGTAGTACCGGACAGGGTAGGAAGGGGGAGCAGTACTTC
TRBJ1-1 TRBV14 - - CASSQDRNTEAFF TGTGCCAGCAGCCAAGATAGGAACACTGAAGCTTTCTTT
TRBJ1-1 TRBV21-1 few - CASEDPNFLSEAFF TGTGCCAGCGAAGATCCGAATTTTCTATCTGAAGCTTTCTTT
TRBJ1-1 TRBV9 - - CASSFSWEDTEAFF TGTGCCAGCAGCTTTAGCTGGGAGGACACTGAAGCTTTCTTT
TRBJ1-4 TRBV14 once TRBD1 CASSQDRNEKLFF TGTGCCAGCAGCCAGGACAGGAATGAAAAACTGTTTTTT
TRBJ1-1 TRBV5-4 - TRBD1 CASSQGQGALEAFF TGTGCCAGCAGCCAGGGACAGGGGGCCTTGGAAGCTTTCTTT
TRBJ2-7 TRBV18 few - CASSADAVSYEQYF TGTGCCAGCTCAGCGGACGCAGTATCCTACGAGCAGTACTTC
TRBJ2-5 TRBV10-2 - TRBD2 CASSVSGRKETQYF TGCGCCAGCAGTGTTAGCGGGAGGAAAGAGACCCAGTACTTC
TRBJ2-7 TRBV9 few TRBD2 CASSPQETSGSKYAYEQYF TGTGCCAGCAGCCCCCAAGAGACTAGCGGGAGTAAATACGCCTACGAGCAGTACTTC
TRBJ1-4 TRBV4-2 - TRBD1 CASSQATGFNEKLFF TGTGCCAGCAGCCAGGCGACAGGGTTTAATGAAAAACTGTTTTTT
TRBJ1-2 TRBV14 - - CASSQDTGFSGYTF TGTGCCAGCAGCCAAGATACAGGCTTCAGCGGCTACACCTTC
TRBJ2-1 TRBV18 - TRBD2 CASSPAGTSRNEQFF TGTGCCAGCTCACCGGCAGGGACTAGCCGAAATGAGCAGTTCTTC
TRBJ2-4 TRBV18 - - CASSPPITGHAKNIQYF TGTGCCAGCTCACCACCGATTACGGGGCACGCCAAAAACATTCAGTACTTC
TRBJ2-3 TRBV11-2 - - CASSLWGPDTQYF TGTGCCAGCAGCTTATGGGGGCCAGATACGCAGTATTTT
TRBJ2-7 TRBV7-9 - - CASRDSGTDSREQYF TGTGCCAGCAGAGATTCCGGGACTGACTCCCGGGAGCAGTACTTC
TRBJ2-2 TRBV11-3 many - CASSLSGSHTGELFF TGTGCCAGCAGCTTGTCCGGGAGCCACACCGGGGAGCTGTTTTTT
TRBJ2-1 TRBV5-6 once - CASSPLGRGSYNEQFF TGTGCCAGCAGCCCACTGGGGAGAGGCTCTTACAATGAGCAGTTCTTC
TRBJ2-3 TRBV19 - TRBD2 CASSTASGKATGTDTQYF TGTGCCAGTAGTACAGCTAGCGGGAAGGCGACGGGCACAGATACGCAGTATTTT
TRBJ2-7 TRBV28 - TRBD2 CASSRGGGEHEQYF TGTGCCAGCAGCCGGGGCGGGGGAGAACACGAGCAGTACTTC
TRBJ2-1 TRBV6-6 - - CASSSHSDEQFF TGTGCCAGCAGTTCCCACAGTGATGAGCAGTTCTTC
TRBJ2-5 TRBV7-9 - - CASSFVAAKLGETQYF TGTGCCAGCAGCTTCGTGGCGGCCAAACTCGGAGAGACCCAGTACTTC
TRBJ1-2 TRBV11-2 - - CASSFTNNYGYTF TGTGCCAGCAGCTTTACGAACAACTATGGCTACACCTTC
TRBJ2-7 TRBV4-1 - TRBD2 CASSQTTSGSYEQYF TGCGCCAGCAGCCAAACGACTAGCGGGAGCTACGAGCAGTACTTC
TRBJ1-1 TRBV2 once - CASSVERGTVIAFF TGTGCCAGCAGTGTGGAGAGGGGGACGGTCATCGCTTTCTTT
TRBJ2-7 TRBV18 - TRBD1 CASSKGQGYEQYF TGTGCCAGCTCAAAGGGACAGGGTTACGAGCAGTACTTC
TRBJ2-1 TRBV5-1 - - CASSQSSGAYNEQFF TGCGCCAGCAGCCAAAGTTCGGGCGCCTACAATGAGCAGTTCTTC
TRBJ2-7 TRBV27 - TRBD2 CASRGLARLEQYF TGTGCCAGCAGGGGACTAGCTAGGCTCGAGCAGTACTTC
TRBJ1-2 TRBV23-1 few - CASSLHTGVDYGYTF TGCGCCAGCAGTCTCCACACGGGAGTTGACTATGGCTACACCTTC
TRBJ2-1 TRBV5-1 - - CASSFRQSSYNEQFF TGCGCCAGCAGCTTCCGACAGAGCTCCTACAATGAGCAGTTCTTC
TRBJ2-6 TRBV5-6 - - CASSFRGHPSGANVLTF TGTGCCAGCAGCTTCAGGGGCCACCCCTCTGGGGCCAACGTCCTGACTTTC
TRBJ2-5 TRBV7-7 - TRBD2 CASSLFGLAGETQYF TGTGCCAGCAGCTTGTTCGGACTAGCGGGAGAGACCCAGTACTTC
TRBJ2-1 TRBV5-4 many - CASRDQGSSYNEQFF TGTGCCAGCAGGGACCAGGGGAGCTCCTACAATGAGCAGTTCTTC
TRBJ1-4 TRBV7-2 - TRBD1 CASSLSRKGAGEKLFF TGTGCCAGCAGCTTAAGTAGAAAGGGGGCGGGTGAAAAACTGTTTTTT
TRBJ2-7 TRBV30 few TRBD1 CAWSPPTGVHEQYF TGTGCCTGGAGTCCCCCGACAGGGGTCCACGAGCAGTACTTC
TRBJ1-1 TRBV18 - - CASQTDRNNEAFF TGTGCCAGCCAAACCGACAGGAATAATGAAGCTTTCTTT